This entry lists 24 T cell receptor beta chains sequenced from one sample in a study of siplizumab effects on memory and regulatory T cells. Profiled with immunoSEQ multiplex PCR; TCRdb holds only in-frame clones, not every one. The sample has nearly 85,000 clones, about 87% seen once; the top ten hold more than 1.5%. The material sequenced was Tregs sorted from blood. These receptors originate from a human donor in good health.

The chain uses TRBV13 and TRBJ2-2; D possibly corresponds to TRBD2 (5 bases). The germline CDR1 and CDR2 sequences are PRHDT and FYEKMQ (reference sequence). V was trimmed by 7 bases and J by 1 base, leaving 19 bases between them. The CDR3 runs 17 residues. In DNA form, the CDR3 reads TGTGCCAGCAACCGTCGAGGGATTCATCGGAACACCGGGGAGCTGTTTTTT. Protein product: CASNRRGIHRNTGELFF.

This sequence joins TRBV7-2 and TRBJ2-4, with D possibly matching TRBD2 (7 bases). Trimming removed 2 bases at V and 2 bases at J, with 13 bases between. The CDR3 totals 16 residues. The germline V gene has CDR1 SGHTA and CDR2 FQGNSA. The CDR3 is CASSLKGGGSKNIQYF. DNA of the CDR3: TGTGCCAGCAGCTTAAAGGGGGGAGGGTCCAAAAACATTCAGTACTTC.

This chain uses TRBV15 with TRBJ1-5, with 7 positions matching TRBD1. The junction had 7 bases not matched to a gene; V was cut back by 0 bases and J by 5 bases. Germline V gives CDR1 LNHNV, CDR2 YYDKDF (reference sequence). The CDR3 totals 16 residues. DNA for the CDR3: TGTGCCACCAGCAGAGATCTCGACAGGGCAGATCAGCCCCAGCATTTT. This encodes CATSRDLDRADQPQHF.

The DNA of the CDR3 is TGTGCCAGCAGCTCGATTAGCGGAATTAGCACAGATACGCAGTATTTT. Protein product: CASSSISGISTDTQYF. The chain couples TRBV5-4 to TRBJ2-3; TRBD2 is a possible D gene (6 bases). The CDR3 totals 16 residues. Germline V lookup: CDR1 SGHNT, CDR2 YYREEE (reference sequence). V was trimmed by 3 bases and J by 0 bases, leaving 14 bases between them.

V usage is TRBV15 and J usage is TRBJ2-6; the D gene is possibly TRBD2 (5 bases). V lost 1 base and J 2 bases, leaving 9 bases between the germline ends. CDR1 and CDR2 (germline): LNHNV, YYDKDF (reference sequence). This CDR3 spans 16 amino acids. CDR3 nucleotides: TGTGCCACCAGCAGAGCTCGGGGAACTGGGGCCAACGTCCTGACTTTC. Translated: CATSRARGTGANVLTF.

This sequence joins TRBV4-3 and TRBJ1-1; D is possibly TRBD1 (6 bases). The V and J ends lost 2 bases and 6 bases respectively, with 16 bases between them. In germline, CDR1 is LGHNA, CDR2 YSLEER. The CDR3 length is 15 residues. CDR3 amino acids: CASSQMGAGAAEAFF. The CDR3 DNA reads TGCGCCAGCAGCCAAATGGGTGCGGGGGCCGCTGAAGCTTTCTTT.

This sequence joins TRBV6-6 and TRBJ2-2; D tentatively fits TRBD1 or TRBD2 (5 bases each). Germline V gene lookup returns CDR1 MNHNY and CDR2 SVGAGI (reference sequence). The V gene lost 6 bases and the J gene lost 2 bases, with 13 bases spanning the gap. The CDR3 loop spans 15 amino acids. The CDR3 sequence is CASRSGTVNTGELFF. The CDR3 region has the DNA TGTGCCAGCAGATCCGGGACCGTTAACACCGGGGAGCTGTTTTTT.

The rearrangement uses TRBV27 and TRBJ1-1; 8 bases are shared with TRBD1. The CDR3 totals 16 residues. Trimming took 6 bases from V and 2 from J; bases not matched to a gene: 11. Germline loops: CDR1 MNHEY, CDR2 SMNVEV (reference sequence). In DNA, the CDR3 is TGTGCCAGCAGCTCCTACTGGGACAGGCTAAACACTGAAGCTTTCTTT. The encoded protein is CASSSYWDRLNTEAFF.

J is TRBJ2-2 and V is TRBV18, with D tentatively TRBD2 (5 bases). The CDR3 contains 15 residues. Trimming removed 4 bases at V and 7 bases at J, with 16 bases between. CDR1 and CDR2 from the germline V gene are KGHSH and LQKENI. CDR3: CASSLYPAAVGELFF. CDR3 bases: TGTGCCAGCTCACTATATCCGGCAGCGGTCGGGGAGCTGTTTTTT.

The V call is TRBV2, the J call TRBJ1-6; D call uncertain. This CDR3 is built from 13 residues. The germline CDR1 and CDR2 sequences are SNHLY and FYNNEI. The ends were cut back, 1 base at V and 10 bases at J, with 8 bases in the middle. CDR3 loop: CASSEVVGSPLHF. DNA of the CDR3: TGTGCCAGCAGTGAAGTAGTGGGCTCACCCCTCCACTTT.

The rearrangement joins TRBV2 to TRBJ2-2; 9 nucleotides align to TRBD1. This CDR3 has 15 residues. V lost 5 bases to trimming and J lost 1 base; unmatched junction nucleotides: 2. Per the germline V gene, CDR1 is SNHLY and CDR2 is FYNNEI. The CDR3 loop is CASSSTGGNTGELFF. In DNA form, the CDR3 reads TGTGCCAGCAGTTCGACAGGGGGGAACACCGGGGAGCTGTTTTTT.

The genes are TRBV27 and TRBJ1-5; 9 nucleotides agree with TRBD1. V was pared by 1 base and J by 0 bases, with 10 bases of the junction left unmatched. This CDR3 has 19 residues. Germline values: CDR1 MNHEY, CDR2 SMNVEV (reference sequence). The CDR3 protein is CASSLFSDRGSYSNQPQHF. In DNA, the CDR3 is TGTGCCAGCAGTTTATTTTCCGACAGGGGGTCTTATAGCAATCAGCCCCAGCATTTT.

CDR3 protein: CASSGAGGGQETQYF. In nucleotides, the CDR3 is TGCGCCAGCAGCGGGGCGGGGGGCGGTCAAGAGACCCAGTACTTC. V usage is TRBV5-1 and J usage is TRBJ2-5; 8 nucleotides align to TRBD2. Germline lookup yields CDR1 SGHRS and CDR2 YFSETQ. Trimming removed 4 bases from V and 2 bases from J; junction bases left unmatched: 7. This CDR3 is built from 15 residues. The variable domain in full, completed from reference TRBV5-1 and TRBJ2-5, reads KAGVTQTPRYLIKTRGQQVTLSCSPISGHRSVSWYQQTPGQGLQFLFEYFSETQRNKGNFPGRFSGRQFSNSRSEMNVSTLELGDSALYLCASSGAGGGQETQYFGPGTRLLVL.

This chain uses TRBV7-2 with TRBJ2-7, with TRBD2 as a possible D gene (6 bases). Germline CDR1 is SGHTA and CDR2 is FQGNSA. The V gene lost 4 bases and the J gene lost 4 bases, with 17 bases spanning the gap. The CDR3 runs to 15 residues. For the CDR3, the DNA is TGTGCCAGCAGCTCACTAGCATTTAAAGGGTACGAGCAGTACTTC. Translated: CASSSLAFKGYEQYF.

This rearrangement joins TRBV11-3 to TRBJ1-1; possibly TRBD1 for D (5 bases). Germline V lookup: CDR1 SGHNT, CDR2 YENEEA. V lost 5 bases, J lost 0 bases, and 16 bases lay in between. The CDR3 runs 16 residues. The CDR3 here is CASSPLGAGLNTEAFF. CDR3 sequence (DNA): TGTGCCAGCAGCCCTCTTGGGGCGGGCCTGAACACTGAAGCTTTCTTT.

The chain employs TRBV4-1 and TRBJ1-2, with a possible D match to TRBD1 (6 bases). The germline V and J ends were trimmed by 1 base and 3 bases, with 12 bases remaining between them. The CDR3 spans 15 residues. Germline-derived CDR1 and CDR2 are MGHRA and YSYEKL. The CDR3 sequence is CASSQGTVSDYGYTF. The CDR3 nucleotides read TGCGCCAGCAGCCAAGGGACAGTGAGCGACTATGGCTACACCTTC.

This chain uses TRBV28 with TRBJ2-7; either TRBD1 or TRBD2 may fit D (5 bases each). The germline CDR1 and CDR2 sequences are MDHEN and SYDVKM. V was shortened by 3 bases and J by 2 bases, with 8 bases between the two germline ends. There are 13 residues in the CDR3. CDR3 loop: CASSLGTPYEQYF. The DNA for the CDR3 is TGTGCCAGCAGTTTGGGGACCCCCTACGAGCAGTACTTC.

The chain carries TRBV5-1 and TRBJ1-6, with D perhaps matching TRBD1 (5 bases). The CDR3 has 14 amino acids. The germline V and J ends were trimmed by 4 bases and 5 bases, with 10 bases remaining between them. CDR1 and CDR2 (germline): SGHRS, YFSETQ. CDR3 region: CASSRGGDNSPLHF. In DNA form, the CDR3 reads TGCGCCAGCAGCCGCGGGGGGGATAATTCACCCCTCCACTTT. Full variable domain (remainder filled in from reference TRBV5-1 and TRBJ1-6): KAGVTQTPRYLIKTRGQQVTLSCSPISGHRSVSWYQQTPGQGLQFLFEYFSETQRNKGNFPGRFSGRQFSNSRSEMNVSTLELGDSALYLCASSRGGDNSPLHFGNGTRLTVT.

V usage is TRBV20-1 and J usage is TRBJ1-4, with D unclear. With 3 bases removed from V and 7 bases from J, the gap between germline ends came to 6 bases. This CDR3 comprises 11 residues. Germline V gives CDR1 DFQATT, CDR2 SNEGSKA (reference sequence). The CDR3 nucleotides read TGCAGTGCTAGCGGGCTTGAAAAACTGTTTTTT. Protein sequence: CSASGLEKLFF.

This rearrangement joins TRBV5-6 to TRBJ2-5; no reliable D call. The V and J ends lost 3 bases and 1 base respectively, with 1 base between them. The CDR3 has 11 residues. Germline V gene sequence: CDR1 SGHDT, CDR2 YYEEEE. The CDR3 is CASSSQETQYF. The CDR3 DNA is TGTGCCAGCAGCTCCCAAGAGACCCAGTACTTC.

This CDR3 reads CASSLGRSFSYEQYF. The CDR3, as DNA: TGTGCCAGCAGCTTAGGGCGGTCTTTCTCCTACGAGCAGTACTTC. The rearrangement joins TRBV7-9 to TRBJ2-7, with no clear D. The CDR3 consists of 15 residues. V lost 1 base to trimming and J lost 0 bases, with 10 bases between them. The germline gives CDR1 SEHNR, CDR2 FQNEAQ (reference sequence). The full variable domain, its missing parts supplied by reference TRBV7-9 and TRBJ2-7, is DTGVSQNPRHKITKRGQNVTFRCDPISEHNRLYWYRQTLGQGPEFLTYFQNEAQLEKSRLLSDRFSAERPKGSFSTLEIQRTEQGDSAMYLCASSLGRSFSYEQYFGPGTRLTVT.

V usage is TRBV30 and J usage is TRBJ2-3, with D unclear. The CDR3 loop spans 11 amino acids. Deletions cut 7 bases from V and 5 bases from J, with 10 bases between. The germline CDR1 and CDR2 sequences are GTSNPN and SVGIG (reference sequence). The CDR3 DNA is TGTGCCTCAGCTCCCGGAGATACGCAGTATTTT. Encoded protein: CASAPGDTQYF.

This chain uses TRBV12-5 with TRBJ2-2, with 13 bases identical to TRBD2. CDR1 LGHNT and CDR2 FRNRAP come from the germline V gene. CDR3 length: 17 amino acids. The trim removed 1 base at V and 2 bases at J, leaving 1 base unmatched. In nucleotides, the CDR3 is TGTGCTAGTGGTTTGGGGACTAGCGGGAGAAACACCGGGGAGCTGTTTTTT. Translated: CASGLGTSGRNTGELFF.

The gene calls are TRBV7-2 and TRBJ2-7; TRBD2 aligns across 9 bases. Germline CDR1 and CDR2: SGHTA and FQGNSA. V dropped 5 bases and J dropped 6; count of bases not matched to a gene: 11. The CDR3 runs to 15 residues. CDR3 residues: CASSPQTAGGLEQYF. CDR3 sequence (DNA): TGTGCCAGCAGCCCGCAAACAGCGGGGGGACTCGAGCAGTACTTC.